Included here is one T cell receptor (beta chain) sequence, with context. Antigen: not known. This specimen belongs to a study of T-cell memory formation after mild COVID-19. The study's findings and limits: Day 15 to 85 contracting clones showed balanced CD4/CD8; later expanders leaned CD4+. Proof of SARS-CoV-2 specificity was absent for the second-wave clones that crested on day 37. Largely, contracting CD4+ clones fell within CM and EM, and contracting CD8+ clones within EMRA.

The germline V gene has CDR1 SNHLY and CDR2 FYNNEI. The CDR3 length is 13 residues. V was cut by 2 bases and J by 7 bases, with 9 bases left in between. Each CDR3 protein gets one entry after TCRdb re-called the 5' RACE reads with MiXCR. The table has about 270,000 distinct CDR3 sequences, 16% seen once. The source is a man between 18 and 35 years old who had mild COVID-19 (a few samples of this study predate the infection). Cell type and time point are not known. Sequencing was carried out using PBMCs or a T cell subset sorted from them (not recorded which). This chain uses TRBV2 with TRBJ2-1, with a possible D match to TRBD1 (5 bases). The CDR3 DNA follows: TGTGCCAGCAGTGAATGGGGCCCAAATGAGCAGTTCTTC. Translating gives CASSEWGPNEQFF.